These 10 T cell receptor beta chains share one sample of origin, sequenced in a study of siplizumab effects on memory and regulatory T cells (dated by TCRdb to the late 2010s). The library relied on the immunoSEQ multiplex PCR assay. TCRdb limited this immuneACCESS table to in-frame rearrangements with V and J called. A share of clones is missing; checked studies link under half to unresolved V genes, and the rest is unexplained. The sample contains some 110,000 clones, about 92% of them found a single time. Together, the top ten hold around 0.29% of the sample. The sequenced material came from CD4+ T cells sorted from blood. All receptors derive from a human donor in good health.

The rearrangement links TRBV6-5 to TRBJ1-2; D gene unclear. The germline V gene encodes CDR1 MNHEY and CDR2 SVGAGI. Trimming left V 7 bases short and J 5 bases short, with 14 bases between. This CDR3 contains 13 residues. This CDR3 is CASTFRGGYGYTF. CDR3 DNA sequence: TGTGCCAGCACCTTTCGGGGAGGGTATGGCTACACCTTC.

The V gene is TRBV4-1, the J gene TRBJ2-7, with a tentative D call TRBD2 (6 bases). Trimming took 0 bases from V and 1 from J, leaving 7 bases between them. The CDR3 is 14 residues long. Germline V gene sequence: CDR1 MGHRA, CDR2 YSYEKL. The CDR3 DNA sequence: TGCGCCAGCAGCCAAGAGGGACTTTCCTACGAGCAGTACTTC. Translated, it gives CASSQEGLSYEQYF.

This sequence joins TRBV6-1 and TRBJ1-2; TRBD1 is a possible D gene (6 bases). CDR3 length equals 15 residues. Trimming removed 7 bases at V and 6 bases at J, with 21 bases between. Germline V gene sequence: CDR1 MNHNS, CDR2 SASEGT. CDR3 DNA: TGTGCCAGCACCCCTCTTGGGGGCTTGAATAATGGCTACACCTTC. This codes for CASTPLGGLNNGYTF.

This clone was seen once. V is TRBV4-1 and J is TRBJ2-4, with 7 bases identical to TRBD1. In germline, CDR1 is MGHRA, CDR2 YSYEKL. Unmatched junction bases numbered 19, after V lost 1 base and J lost 10 bases. CDR3 length: 18 residues. The CDR3: CASSQGAKVTGRWGIQYF. DNA of the CDR3: TGCGCCAGCAGCCAAGGGGCGAAAGTGACAGGGCGGTGGGGAATTCAGTACTTC.

This chain links TRBV2 with TRBJ2-3; 8 positions match TRBD1. CDR3 length: 13 amino acids. CDR1 SNHLY and CDR2 FYNNEI come from the germline V gene. J lost 2 bases, V lost 9 bases, and 4 bases had no gene match. In DNA, the CDR3 is TGTGCCAGTGACAGGGGCGACACAGATACGCAGTATTTT. Translating it yields CASDRGDTDTQYF.

Only one count was recorded for this clone. CDR3 sequence: CASSFRGNTIYF. Here the CDR3 DNA reads TGTGCCAGCAGTTTTCGTGGAAACACCATATATTTT. V is TRBV28 and J is TRBJ1-3; D call uncertain. Between the trimmed V and J ends, which lost 3 bases and 3 bases, there was a span of 3 bases. Germline V gives CDR1 MDHEN, CDR2 SYDVKM. This CDR3 is 12 amino acids long.

This clone was seen once. The chain couples TRBV5-3 to TRBJ1-4; D unclear. TRBV5-3 is classed as an ORF, of uncertain function. The CDR3 is 15 amino acids. The V gene lost 4 bases and the J gene lost 4 bases, with 14 bases spanning the gap. This CDR3 is CARSVYRAYNEKLFF. In DNA form, the CDR3 reads TGTGCCAGAAGCGTATACCGGGCCTATAATGAAAAACTGTTTTTT.

This chain joins TRBV14 and TRBJ2-1; TRBD2 aligns across 9 bases. Germline V CDR1 and CDR2: SGHDN, FVKESK. The CDR3 extends over 14 amino acids. V was clipped by 7 bases and J by 2 bases; unmatched bases: 3. The CDR3 reads CASKSGGTYNEQFF. The CDR3 DNA is TGTGCCAGCAAGAGCGGGGGGACCTACAATGAGCAGTTCTTC.

V is TRBV9 and J is TRBJ1-1; 7 nucleotides align to TRBD1. The germline CDR1 and CDR2 sequences are SGDLS and YYNGEE. The CDR3 is 13 residues long. With 2 bases clipped from V and 5 bases from J, the junction kept 3 bases outside the gene matches. The CDR3 loop is CASSVDRVTEAFF. DNA for the CDR3: TGTGCCAGCAGCGTCGACAGGGTGACTGAAGCTTTCTTT.

The chain combines TRBV15 with TRBJ1-5, with 7 bases matching TRBD1. Germline values: CDR1 LNHNV, CDR2 YYDKDF (reference sequence). V dropped 0 bases and J dropped 1; count of bases not matched to a gene: 12. The CDR3 totals 19 residues. The CDR3 sequence: CATSRDPGTVGGSNQPQHF. CDR3 sequence (DNA): TGTGCCACCAGCAGAGATCCCGGGACAGTCGGTGGAAGCAATCAGCCCCAGCATTTT.